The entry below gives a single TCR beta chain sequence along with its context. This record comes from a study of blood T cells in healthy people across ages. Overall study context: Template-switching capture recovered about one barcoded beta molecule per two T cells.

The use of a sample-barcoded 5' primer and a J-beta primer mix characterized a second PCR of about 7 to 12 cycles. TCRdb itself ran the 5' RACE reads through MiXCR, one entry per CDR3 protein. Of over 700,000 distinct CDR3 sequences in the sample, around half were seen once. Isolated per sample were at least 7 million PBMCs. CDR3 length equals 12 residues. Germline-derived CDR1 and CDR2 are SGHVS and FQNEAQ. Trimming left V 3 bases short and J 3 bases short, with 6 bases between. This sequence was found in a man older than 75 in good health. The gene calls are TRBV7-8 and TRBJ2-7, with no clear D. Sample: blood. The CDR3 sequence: CASSFSIYEQYF. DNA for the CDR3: TGTGCCAGCAGCTTTTCCATCTACGAGCAGTACTTC.